The TCR beta chain under discussion was sequenced for a study of T cell repertoires in cytomegalovirus infection. One entry per CDR3 protein, called by TCRdb with MiXCR from the reads. The repertoire holds some 680,000 distinct CDR3 sequences, with less than 40% as singletons. Between the trimmed V and J ends, which lost 2 bases and 4 bases, there was a span of 9 bases. The CDR3 has 14 residues. This clonotype was obtained from a human donor in good health (CMV status not recorded). Some clones in this sample may be carry-over from other donors' samples. The chain combines TRBV12-3 or TRBV12-4 with TRBJ1-5; D remains unclear. Sequences were obtained from PBMCs. In nucleotides, the CDR3 is TGTGCCAGCAGTTTAATGGCAGCTAATCAGCCCCAGCATTTT. Translating it yields CASSLMAANQPQHF.